This T cell receptor beta chain was identified during a study of T cells in Graves' hyperthyroidism and ophthalmopathy. Turning to the study itself: Prior to any treatment, at the point of initial diagnosis, peripheral blood was collected. Overall study findings and caveats: Most expanded thyroid clonotypes above 0.001 also appeared in blood.

Germline V gene data show CDR1 as LGHNA and CDR2 as YSLEER. The CDR3 runs to 15 residues. V gave up 4 bases and J gave up 0 bases; unmatched junction bases: 3. Fresh peripheral blood, approximately 10 ml, yielded the PBMCs. This clonotype was counted once. Its antigen is unknown. Since a much larger clone is just one base distant, this may be a read error. What was amplified from RNA transcripts were TCR beta CDR3 regions. TCR CDR3 regions were first amplified by RT-PCR with HTBI primers. MiXCR, run by TCRdb on the multiplex PCR reads, gives a single entry per CDR3 protein. Here the sample spans about 52,000 distinct CDR3 sequences, 48% being singletons.

This chain links TRBV4-3 with TRBJ2-1; 7 bases fit TRBD2. The sequenced sample was blood. The TCR originated in a woman aged 45-65 years with Graves' ophthalmopathy. The CDR3 here is CASSREGSSYNEQFF. The CDR3 DNA sequence: TGCGCCAGCAGCCGGGAGGGTTCCTCCTACAATGAGCAGTTCTTC.